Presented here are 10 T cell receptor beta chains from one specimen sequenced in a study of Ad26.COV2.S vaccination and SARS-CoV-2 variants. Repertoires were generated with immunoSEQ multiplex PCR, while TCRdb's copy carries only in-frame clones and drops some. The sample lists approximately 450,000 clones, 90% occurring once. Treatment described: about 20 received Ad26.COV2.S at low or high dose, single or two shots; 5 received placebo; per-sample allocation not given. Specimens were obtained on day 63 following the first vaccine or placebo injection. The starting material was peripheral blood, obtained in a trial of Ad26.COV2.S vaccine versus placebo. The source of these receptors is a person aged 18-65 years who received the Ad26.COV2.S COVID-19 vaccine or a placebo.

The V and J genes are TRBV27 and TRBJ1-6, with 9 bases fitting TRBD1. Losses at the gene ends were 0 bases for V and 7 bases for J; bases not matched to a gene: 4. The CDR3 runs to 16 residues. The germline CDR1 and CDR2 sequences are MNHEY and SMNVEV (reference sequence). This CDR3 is CASSLSRGTGNSPLHF. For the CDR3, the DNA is TGTGCCAGCAGTTTATCGAGAGGGACAGGGAATTCACCCCTCCACTTT.

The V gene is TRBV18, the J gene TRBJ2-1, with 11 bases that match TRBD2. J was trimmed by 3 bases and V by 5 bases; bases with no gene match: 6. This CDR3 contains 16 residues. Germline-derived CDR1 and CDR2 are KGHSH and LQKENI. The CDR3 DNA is TGTGCCAGCTCAGGCTCCGGGACTAGCGGCTACAATGAGCAGTTCTTC. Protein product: CASSGSGTSGYNEQFF.

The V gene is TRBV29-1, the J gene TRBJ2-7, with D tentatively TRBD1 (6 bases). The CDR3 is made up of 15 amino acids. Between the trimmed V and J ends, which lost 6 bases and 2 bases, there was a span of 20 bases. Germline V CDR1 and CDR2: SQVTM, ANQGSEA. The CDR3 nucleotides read TGCAGCGTGACCTTAGCAGGGACACAAGCCTACGAGCAGTACTTC. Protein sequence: CSVTLAGTQAYEQYF.

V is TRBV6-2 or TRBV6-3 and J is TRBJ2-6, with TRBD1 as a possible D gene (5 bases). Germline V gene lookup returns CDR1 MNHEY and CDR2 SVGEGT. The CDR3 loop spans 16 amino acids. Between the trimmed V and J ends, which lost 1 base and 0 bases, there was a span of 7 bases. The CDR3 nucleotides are TGTGCCAGCAGTTACTGGCAGGGCTCTGGGGCCAACGTCCTGACTTTC. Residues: CASSYWQGSGANVLTF.

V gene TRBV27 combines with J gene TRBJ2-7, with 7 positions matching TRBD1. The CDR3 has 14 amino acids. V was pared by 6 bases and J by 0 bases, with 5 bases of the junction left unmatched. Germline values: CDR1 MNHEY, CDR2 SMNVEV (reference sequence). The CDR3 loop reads CASRLQGSSYEQYF. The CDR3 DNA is TGTGCCAGCAGGCTACAGGGGTCCTCCTACGAGCAGTACTTC.

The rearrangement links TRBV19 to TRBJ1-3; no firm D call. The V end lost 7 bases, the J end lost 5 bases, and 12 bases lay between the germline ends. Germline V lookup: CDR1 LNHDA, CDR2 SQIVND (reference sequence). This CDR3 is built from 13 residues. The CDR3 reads CASIGLRRNTIYF. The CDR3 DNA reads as TGTGCCAGTATTGGACTGCGCCGAAACACCATATATTTT.

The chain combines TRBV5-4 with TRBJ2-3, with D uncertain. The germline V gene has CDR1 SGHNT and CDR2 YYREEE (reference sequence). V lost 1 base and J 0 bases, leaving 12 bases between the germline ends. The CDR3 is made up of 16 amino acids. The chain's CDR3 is CASSLKGTGSTDTQYF. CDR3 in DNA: TGTGCCAGCAGCTTGAAAGGAACCGGCAGCACAGATACGCAGTATTTT.

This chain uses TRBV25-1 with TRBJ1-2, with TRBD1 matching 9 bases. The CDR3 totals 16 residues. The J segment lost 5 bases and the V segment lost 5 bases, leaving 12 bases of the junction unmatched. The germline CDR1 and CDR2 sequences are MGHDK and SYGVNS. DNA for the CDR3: TGTGCCAGCAGTCCGTCTACAGGGGGCATCTTTTATGGCTACACCTTC. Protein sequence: CASSPSTGGIFYGYTF.

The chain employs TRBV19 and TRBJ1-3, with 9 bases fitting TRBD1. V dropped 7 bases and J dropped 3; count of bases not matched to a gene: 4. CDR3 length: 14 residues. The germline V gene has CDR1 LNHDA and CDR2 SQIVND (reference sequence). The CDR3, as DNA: TGTGCCAGTAACAAGGACAGGGGTGGAAACACCATATATTTT. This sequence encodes CASNKDRGGNTIYF.

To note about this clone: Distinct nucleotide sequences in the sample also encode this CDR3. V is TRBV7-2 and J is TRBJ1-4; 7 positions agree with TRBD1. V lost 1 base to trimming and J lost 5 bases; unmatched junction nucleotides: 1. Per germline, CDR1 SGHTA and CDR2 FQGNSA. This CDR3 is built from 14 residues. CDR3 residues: CASSLDRGNEKLFF. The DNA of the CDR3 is TGTGCCAGCAGCTTAGACAGGGGAAATGAAAAACTGTTTTTT.